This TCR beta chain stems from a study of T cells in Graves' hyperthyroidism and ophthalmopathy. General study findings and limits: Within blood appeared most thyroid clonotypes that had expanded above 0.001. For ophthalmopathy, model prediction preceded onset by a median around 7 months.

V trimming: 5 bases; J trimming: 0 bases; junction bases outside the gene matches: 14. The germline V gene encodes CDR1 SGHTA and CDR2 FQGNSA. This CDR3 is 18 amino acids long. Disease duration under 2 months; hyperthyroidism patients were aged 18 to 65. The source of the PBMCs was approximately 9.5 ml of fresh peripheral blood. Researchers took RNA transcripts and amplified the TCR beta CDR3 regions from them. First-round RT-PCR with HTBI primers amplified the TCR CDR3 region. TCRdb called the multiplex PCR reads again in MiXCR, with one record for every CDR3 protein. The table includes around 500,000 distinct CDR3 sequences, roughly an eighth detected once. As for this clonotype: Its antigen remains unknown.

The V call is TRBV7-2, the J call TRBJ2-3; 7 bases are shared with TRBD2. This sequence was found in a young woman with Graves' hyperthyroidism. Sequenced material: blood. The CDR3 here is CASSTDILARGSTDTQYF. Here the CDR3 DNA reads TGTGCCAGCAGCACGGACATACTAGCGCGAGGTAGCACAGATACGCAGTATTTT.